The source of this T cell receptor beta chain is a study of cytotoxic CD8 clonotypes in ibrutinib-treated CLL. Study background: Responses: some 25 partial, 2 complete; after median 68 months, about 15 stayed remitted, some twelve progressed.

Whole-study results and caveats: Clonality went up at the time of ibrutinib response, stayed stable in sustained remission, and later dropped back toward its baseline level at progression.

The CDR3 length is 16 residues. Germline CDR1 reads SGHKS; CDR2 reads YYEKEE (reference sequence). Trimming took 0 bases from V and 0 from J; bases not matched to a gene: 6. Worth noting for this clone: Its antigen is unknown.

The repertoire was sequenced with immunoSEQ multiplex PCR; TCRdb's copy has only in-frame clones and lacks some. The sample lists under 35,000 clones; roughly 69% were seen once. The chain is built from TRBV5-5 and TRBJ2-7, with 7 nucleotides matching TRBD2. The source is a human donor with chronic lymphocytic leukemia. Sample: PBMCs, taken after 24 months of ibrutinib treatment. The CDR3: CASSLAGGSYSYEQYF. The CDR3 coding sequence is TGTGCCAGCAGCTTGGCCGGGGGGAGCTACTCCTACGAGCAGTACTTC. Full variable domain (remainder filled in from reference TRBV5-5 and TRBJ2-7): DAGVTQSPTHLIKTRGQQVTLRCSPISGHKSVSWYQQVLGQGPQFIFQYYEKEERGRGNFPDRFSARQFPNYSSELNVNALLLGDSALYLCASSLAGGSYSYEQYFGPGTRLTVT.